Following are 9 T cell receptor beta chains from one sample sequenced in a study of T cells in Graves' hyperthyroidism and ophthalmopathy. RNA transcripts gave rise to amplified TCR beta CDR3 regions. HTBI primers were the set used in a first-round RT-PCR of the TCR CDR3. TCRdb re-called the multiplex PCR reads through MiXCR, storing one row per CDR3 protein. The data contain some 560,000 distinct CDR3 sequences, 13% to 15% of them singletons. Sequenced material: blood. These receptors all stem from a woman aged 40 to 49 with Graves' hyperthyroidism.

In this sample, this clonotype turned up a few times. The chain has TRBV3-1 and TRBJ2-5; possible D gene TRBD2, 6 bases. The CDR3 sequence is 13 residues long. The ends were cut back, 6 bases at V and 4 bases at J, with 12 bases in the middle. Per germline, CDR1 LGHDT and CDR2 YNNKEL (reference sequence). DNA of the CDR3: TGTGCCAGCAGTGAGACGGAGGGAGAGACCCAGTACTTC. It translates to CASSETEGETQYF.

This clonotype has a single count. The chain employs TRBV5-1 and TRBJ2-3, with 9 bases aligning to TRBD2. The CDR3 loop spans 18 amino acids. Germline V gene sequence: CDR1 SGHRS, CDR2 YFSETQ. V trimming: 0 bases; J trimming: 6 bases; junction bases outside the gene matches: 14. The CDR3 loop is CASSLVLTAGGAPDTQYF. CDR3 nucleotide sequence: TGCGCCAGCAGCTTGGTGCTTACGGCGGGAGGGGCTCCGGATACGCAGTATTTT. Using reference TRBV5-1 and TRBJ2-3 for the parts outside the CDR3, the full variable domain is KAGVTQTPRYLIKTRGQQVTLSCSPISGHRSVSWYQQTPGQGLQFLFEYFSETQRNKGNFPGRFSGRQFSNSRSEMNVSTLELGDSALYLCASSLVLTAGGAPDTQYFGPGTRLTVL.

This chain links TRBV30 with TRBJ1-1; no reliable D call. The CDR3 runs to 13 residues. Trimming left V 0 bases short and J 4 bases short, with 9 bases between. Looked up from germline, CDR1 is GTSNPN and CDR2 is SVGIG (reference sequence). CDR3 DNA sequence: TGTGCCTGGAGTGTAAACCTGATCACTGAAGCTTTCTTT. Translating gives CAWSVNLITEAFF.

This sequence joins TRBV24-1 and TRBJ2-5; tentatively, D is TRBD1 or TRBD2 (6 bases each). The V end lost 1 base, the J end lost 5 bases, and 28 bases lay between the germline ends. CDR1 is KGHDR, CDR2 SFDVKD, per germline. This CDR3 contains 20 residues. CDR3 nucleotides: TGTGCCACCAGTGATTTCAAGGACAGTACCGAAGGACTAACTAGGGAGACCCAGTACTTC. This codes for CATSDFKDSTEGLTRETQYF.

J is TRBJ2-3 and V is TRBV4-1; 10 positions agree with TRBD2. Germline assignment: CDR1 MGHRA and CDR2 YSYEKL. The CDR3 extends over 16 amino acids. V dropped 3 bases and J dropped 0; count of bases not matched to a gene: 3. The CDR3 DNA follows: TGCGCCAGCAGCCAGGGACTAGCGCAGAGCACAGATACGCAGTATTTT. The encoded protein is CASSQGLAQSTDTQYF.

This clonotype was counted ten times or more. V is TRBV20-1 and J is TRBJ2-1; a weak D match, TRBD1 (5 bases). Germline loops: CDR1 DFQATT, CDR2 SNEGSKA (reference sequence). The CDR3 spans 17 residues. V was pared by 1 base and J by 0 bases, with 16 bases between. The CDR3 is CSARGEERQGSYNEQFF. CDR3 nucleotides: TGCAGTGCTAGAGGGGAAGAACGGCAGGGCTCCTACAATGAGCAGTTCTTC.

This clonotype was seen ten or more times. The CDR3 sequence is CSASLREERETQYF. Written as DNA, the CDR3 is TGCAGTGCTAGTTTGAGGGAAGAAAGAGAGACCCAGTACTTC. The rearrangement links TRBV20-1 to TRBJ2-5; perhaps TRBD2 as D (5 bases). Trimming left V 3 bases short and J 4 bases short, with 15 bases between. Germline loops: CDR1 DFQATT, CDR2 SNEGSKA (reference sequence). This CDR3 comprises 14 residues.

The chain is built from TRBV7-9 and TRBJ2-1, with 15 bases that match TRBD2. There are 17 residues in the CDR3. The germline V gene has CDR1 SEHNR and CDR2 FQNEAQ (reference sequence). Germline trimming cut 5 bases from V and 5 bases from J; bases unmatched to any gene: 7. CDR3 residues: CASSAPGLAGGDNEQFF. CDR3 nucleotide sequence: TGTGCCAGCAGCGCACCGGGACTAGCGGGAGGTGACAATGAGCAGTTCTTC.

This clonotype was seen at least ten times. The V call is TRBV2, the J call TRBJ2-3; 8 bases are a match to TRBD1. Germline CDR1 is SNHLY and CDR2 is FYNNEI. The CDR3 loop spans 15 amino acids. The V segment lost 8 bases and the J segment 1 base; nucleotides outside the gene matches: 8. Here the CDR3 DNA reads TGTGCCAGCCGTGTCTCGGGACAGGGCACAGATACGCAGTATTTT. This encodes CASRVSGQGTDTQYF.